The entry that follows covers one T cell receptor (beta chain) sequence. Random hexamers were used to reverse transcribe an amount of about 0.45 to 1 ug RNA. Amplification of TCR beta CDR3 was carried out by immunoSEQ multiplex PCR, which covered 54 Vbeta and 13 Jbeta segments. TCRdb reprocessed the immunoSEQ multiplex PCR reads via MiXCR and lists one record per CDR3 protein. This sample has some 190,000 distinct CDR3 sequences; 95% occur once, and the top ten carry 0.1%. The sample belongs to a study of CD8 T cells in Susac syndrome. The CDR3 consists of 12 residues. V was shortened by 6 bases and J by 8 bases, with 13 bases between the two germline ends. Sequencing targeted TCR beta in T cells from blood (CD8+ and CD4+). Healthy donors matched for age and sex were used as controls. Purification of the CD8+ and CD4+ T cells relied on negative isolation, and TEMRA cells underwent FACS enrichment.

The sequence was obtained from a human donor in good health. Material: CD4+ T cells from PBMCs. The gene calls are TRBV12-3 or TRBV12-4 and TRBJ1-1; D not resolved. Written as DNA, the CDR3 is TGTGCCAGCAGCCGCGTCACGCAAGAAGCTTTCTTT. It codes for CASSRVTQEAFF.